A single sample gave rise to the 24 T cell receptor beta chains below, sequenced in a study of tumor-infiltrating lymphocytes in primary liver carcinoma. In addition to blood RNA drawn from unsorted whole blood, germline DNA was extracted. Making TCR beta cDNA involved 400 to 600 ng total RNA and a constant-region primer. Slightly modified ARM-PCR served as the procedure for the TCR beta libraries. These libraries came from three rounds of nested multiplex PCR. The two initial PCR rounds, 9 to 11 cycles each, used TRBV1-TRBV30 forward and C-beta reverse primers. A single record per CDR3 protein comes from TCRdb applying MiXCR to the multiplex PCR reads. The sample contains approximately 340,000 distinct CDR3 sequences, about two thirds of which appear only once. Material: peripheral blood. These TCRs come from a man aged 35-49 years with primary liver carcinoma and hepatitis B virus infection.

Regarding this clonotype: A much larger clone sits a single nucleotide away, making a read error possible. The chain carries TRBV28 and TRBJ2-3; 11 nucleotides align to TRBD1. Germline CDR1 MDHEN, CDR2 SYDVKM. The CDR3 is made up of 16 amino acids. The junction had 9 bases not matched to a gene; V was cut back by 6 bases and J by 4 bases. In DNA, the CDR3 is TGTGCCAGCAGGTCCCCCTGGACAGGGGGCCCAGATACGCAGTATTTT. Amino acid sequence: CASRSPWTGGPDTQYF.

This clonotype was picked up one time. The junction differs from germline at one of its ends, possibly a read error. This rearrangement joins TRBV11-3 to TRBJ1-1; unclear D gene. CDR3 length: 13 residues. The germline V gene encodes CDR1 SGHNT and CDR2 YENEEA. CDR3 amino acids: CTSSLGGNTEAFF. The CDR3 bases are TGTACCAGCAGCTTAGGTGGGAACACTGAAGCTTTCTTT.

This chain joins TRBV6-2 or TRBV6-3 and TRBJ1-1, with 7 bases lining up with TRBD1. Per the germline V gene, CDR1 is MNHEY and CDR2 is SVGEGT. The V gene end was trimmed by 7 bases and the J gene end by 5 bases; junction bases not matched to a gene: 10. The CDR3 runs to 14 residues. CDR3 DNA sequence: TGTGCCAGCACCCCGCTGTCCAGGGGGACTGAAGCTTTCTTT. This gives the protein CASTPLSRGTEAFF.

This clonotype was observed a handful of times. One base away lies a much larger clone, so this may be a sequencing read error. The CDR3 spells CSIEGSGFGANVLTF. In nucleotides, the CDR3 is TGCAGCATTGAGGGGTCCGGCTTTGGGGCCAACGTCCTGACTTTC. J is TRBJ2-6 and V is TRBV29-1; TRBD1 or TRBD2 may be the D gene (5 bases each). Germline values: CDR1 SQVTM, CDR2 ANQGSEA. This CDR3 is 15 amino acids long.

As concerns this clonotype: At one of its ends the junction is not consistent with the germline gene, which may arise from a read error. This chain uses TRBV11-2 with TRBJ2-5; unclear D gene. The germline V gene has CDR1 SGHAT and CDR2 FQNNGV. This CDR3 is 12 amino acids long. The chain's CDR3 is CAGSLRVETQYF. CDR3 nucleotides: TGTGCCGGCAGCTTACGGGTGGAGACCCAGTACTTC.

Note on this clonotype: Sequence at one end of the junction differs from germline and may be a read error. The rearrangement uses TRBV11-2 and TRBJ2-3, with 7 bases that match TRBD1. Germline values: CDR1 SGHAT, CDR2 FQNNGV. The CDR3 is made up of 17 amino acids. The chain's CDR3 is CASNLAATGCYKDTQYF. CDR3 nucleotides: TGTGCCAGCAACTTAGCAGCGACAGGGTGCTATAAAGATACGCAGTATTTT. Filled out from reference TRBV11-2 and TRBJ2-3, the complete variable domain reads EAGVAQSPRYKIIEKRQSVAFWCNPISGHATLYWYQQILGQGPKLLIQFQNNGVVDDSQLPKDRFSAERLKGVDSTLKIQPAKLEDSAVYLCASNLAATGCYKDTQYFGPGTRLTVL.

The CDR3 reads CASREGQGRPEQYF. CDR3 DNA sequence: TGTGCCAGCAGGGAGGGACAGGGCAGGCCCGAGCAGTACTTC. This sequence joins TRBV6-6 and TRBJ2-7; the match to TRBD1 covers 9 bases. The V segment lost 6 bases and the J segment 6 bases; nucleotides outside the gene matches: 9. Germline loops: CDR1 MNHNY, CDR2 SVGAGI (reference sequence). The CDR3 extends over 14 amino acids.

Note on this clonotype: At one boundary the junction diverges from the germline segment, which might be a read error. This sequence joins TRBV10-2 and TRBJ2-2, with TRBD1 matching over 7 bases. The CDR3 contains 14 residues. Germline V CDR1 and CDR2: WSHSY, SAAADI. As DNA, the CDR3 is TGCGCCAGCAGTTACCTACAGGGGACCGTGGAGCTGTTTTTT. Amino acids: CASSYLQGTVELFF.

As concerns this clonotype: This may come from a read error, since a much larger clone is one base off. The chain has TRBV5-4 and TRBJ2-5; TRBD1 matches 8 bases. With V trimmed by 4 bases and J by 4 bases, 6 bases remained unmatched. CDR3 length: 14 amino acids. Germline-derived CDR1 and CDR2 are SGHNT and YYREEE (reference sequence). The CDR3, as DNA: TGTGCCAGCAGCGTGGACAGGGAGGTAGAGACCCAGTACTTC. It encodes CASSVDREVETQYF.

This clonotype was detected only a few times. The rearrangement links TRBV28 to TRBJ2-7, with D unresolved. V gave up 6 bases and J gave up 5 bases, with 11 bases separating them. This CDR3 is built from 12 residues. Germline V lookup: CDR1 MDHEN, CDR2 SYDVKM. The CDR3 spells CASSKDAHEQYF. In DNA, the CDR3 is TGTGCCAGCAGCAAGGACGCCCACGAGCAGTACTTC.

A remark on this clonotype: The CDR3 does not end in the conserved phenylalanine or tryptophan, so this is likely a read error. This chain uses TRBV11-2 with TRBJ2-3; 9 nucleotides agree with TRBD2. The CDR3 covers 14 residues. CDR1 is SGHAT and CDR2 is FQNNGV in the germline V gene. CDR3 coding DNA: TGTGTCAGCAGCGGTAGCGGGAGCCCAGATACGCAGTATTAT. Translated, it gives CVSSGSGSPDTQYY.

In the case of this clonotype: This likely comes from a read error, as the CDR3 has no conserved phenylalanine or tryptophan at its end. The J gene is TRBJ1-5, the V gene TRBV5-6; D possibly corresponds to TRBD1 (6 bases). V lost 4 bases to trimming and J lost 6 bases, with 17 bases between them. CDR3 length: 15 residues. Looked up from germline, CDR1 is SGHDT and CDR2 is YYEEEE. CDR3 residues: CASSQWNRVGQPQHL. As DNA, the CDR3 is TGTGCCAGCAGCCAGTGGAACAGGGTCGGTCAGCCCCAGCATCTT.

Points on this clonotype: The missing conserved phenylalanine or tryptophan at the end of this CDR3 makes a read error likely. The chain is built from TRBV11-3 and TRBJ2-7; 9 nucleotides match TRBD2. Germline V gives CDR1 SGHNT, CDR2 YENEEA. Trimming removed 6 bases from V and 6 bases from J; junction bases left unmatched: 6. CDR3 size: 13 residues. Written as DNA, the CDR3 is TGTGCCAGCAGTAGTGGGACTAGCTCCGAGCAGTACTTA. It codes for CASSSGTSSEQYL.

A remark on this clonotype: This may come from a read error, since a much larger clone is one base off. This chain uses TRBV6-2 or TRBV6-3 with TRBJ1-5; 12 positions match TRBD1. Germline V CDR1 and CDR2: MNHEY, SVGEGT. J lost 0 bases, V lost 1 base, and 10 bases had no gene match. This CDR3 has 20 residues. This CDR3 is CASSYLTGTGGSDSNQPQHF. Written as DNA, the CDR3 is TGTGCCAGCAGTTACTTGACCGGGACAGGGGGCTCGGATAGCAATCAGCCCCAGCATTTT.

Note on this clonotype: No conserved phenylalanine or tryptophan ends this CDR3, so it is likely a read error. The CDR3 loop is CASSKAGGGQYL. The CDR3 DNA sequence: TGTGCCAGCAGTAAGGCCGGGGGGGGCCAGTACCTC. V gene TRBV6-6 combines with J gene TRBJ2-5; TRBD2 matches 8 bases. The V and J ends lost 5 bases and 10 bases, in that order; junction bases with no gene match: 6. This CDR3 is 12 amino acids long. In germline, CDR1 is MNHNY, CDR2 SVGAGI (reference sequence).

Note on this clonotype: A much larger clone lies a single base off, so this may be a read error. The chain couples TRBV14 to TRBJ2-5; D is undetermined. CDR1 and CDR2 (germline): SGHDN, FVKESK. V shed 3 bases and J shed 7 bases, with 12 bases lying between them. The CDR3 loop spans 13 amino acids. Here the CDR3 reads CASSQERMGTQYF. The CDR3 coding sequence is TGTGCCAGCAGCCAGGAAAGGATGGGGACCCAGTACTTC.

In regard to this clonotype: A read error may produce the germline difference seen at one junction end. The chain links TRBV11-2 to TRBJ2-1, with D possibly being TRBD1 or TRBD2 (5 bases each). This CDR3 has 12 amino acids. Per the germline V gene, CDR1 is SGHAT and CDR2 is FQNNGV. The CDR3 DNA sequence: TGTACCAGCAGCTTAGGGGAGAGCAAGCAGTTCTTC. Protein sequence: CTSSLGESKQFF.

Note on this clonotype: A much more abundant neighbour one base away suggests this may be a read error. The CDR3 does not end in the conserved phenylalanine or tryptophan, so this is likely a read error. V usage is TRBV12-3 or TRBV12-4 and J usage is TRBJ1-6; D is ambiguous. This CDR3 is built from 16 residues. V dropped 3 bases and J dropped 6 bases, with 15 bases sitting between them. In DNA form, the CDR3 reads TGTGCCAGCAGTTTCGACACAACGGGCCCTAATTCACCCCTCCACTTG. It yields the protein CASSFDTTGPNSPLHL.

This clonotype appeared a single time. Sequence at one end of the junction differs from germline and may be a read error. V is TRBV11-2 and J is TRBJ2-5; D unresolved. The germline V gene has CDR1 SGHAT and CDR2 FQNNGV. The CDR3 spans 12 residues. CDR3 DNA sequence: TGTGTCAGCAGTTTTGAGGAGGAGACCCAGTACTTC. Translating it yields CVSSFEEETQYF. The full variable domain, with the rest looked up from reference TRBV11-2 and TRBJ2-5, is EAGVAQSPRYKIIEKRQSVAFWCNPISGHATLYWYQQILGQGPKLLIQFQNNGVVDDSQLPKDRFSAERLKGVDSTLKIQPAKLEDSAVYLCVSSFEEETQYFGPGTRLLVL.

The V call is TRBV6-1, the J call TRBJ2-7; tentatively, D is TRBD2 (7 bases). The V end was cut by 4 bases, the J end by 4 bases, with 17 bases between. Germline V gene sequence: CDR1 MNHNS, CDR2 SASEGT. The CDR3 spans 15 residues. Here the CDR3 reads CASSGGEEGGYEQYF. DNA for the CDR3: TGTGCCAGCAGTGGGGGTGAGGAGGGGGGGTACGAGCAGTACTTC.

The sample holds many counts of this clonotype. This chain uses TRBV11-3 with TRBJ2-1, with 7 bases aligning to TRBD2. The V gene's germline CDR1 is SGHNT and CDR2 YENEEA. The CDR3 spans 14 residues. Trimming took 8 bases from V and 8 from J; bases not matched to a gene: 12. CDR3 DNA sequence: TGTGCCAGCGCCGTGGGGGGGGGGATGGATGAGCAGTTCTTC. Protein product: CASAVGGGMDEQFF.

This clonotype was observed many times. This rearrangement joins TRBV5-4 to TRBJ2-1, with D perhaps matching TRBD2 (5 bases). With 2 bases removed from V and 2 bases from J, the gap between germline ends came to 11 bases. The CDR3 contains 15 residues. Looked up from germline, CDR1 is SGHNT and CDR2 is YYREEE (reference sequence). The CDR3 bases are TGTGCCAGCAGCTTACTAGTGGGGACCTACAATGAGCAGTTCTTC. The encoded protein is CASSLLVGTYNEQFF. The variable domain in full, with the rest retrieved from reference TRBV5-4 and TRBJ2-1, is ETGVTQSPTHLIKTRGQQVTLRCSSQSGHNTVSWYQQALGQGPQFIFQYYREEENGRGNFPPRFSGLQFPNYSSELNVNALELDDSALYLCASSLLVGTYNEQFFGPGTRLTVL.

This clonotype was picked up many times. CDR3 DNA: TGTGCCAGCAGCTTGGATGGGAATCCGAATTCACCCCTCCACTTT. Its translation is CASSLDGNPNSPLHF. J is TRBJ1-6 and V is TRBV5-4; D is unclear. CDR3 size: 15 residues. CDR1 and CDR2 from the germline V gene are SGHNT and YYREEE (reference sequence). Trimming shortened V by 0 bases and J by 7 bases, and 11 bases separated the two germline ends.

This clonotype came up once. In this CDR3 the conserved last residue, phenylalanine or tryptophan, is missing, so a read error is likely. The chain couples TRBV29-1 to TRBJ2-3, with 7 bases aligning to TRBD1. Germline CDR1 is SQVTM and CDR2 is ANQGSEA. The CDR3 length is 13 residues. CDR3 bases: TGCTGTACAAGGACAGGAAACACAGATACGCAGTATTTG. It yields the protein CCTRTGNTDTQYL.